Below, 9 T cell receptor beta chains from the same sample are listed, as sequenced in a study of T cell changes during pregnancy in multiple sclerosis. The repertoire was sequenced with immunoSEQ multiplex PCR; TCRdb's copy has only in-frame clones and lacks some. The sample yields about 31,000 clones, approximately 90% seen once. The sample in question was CD8+ T cells from peripheral blood mononuclear cells, obtained before pregnancy. These receptor sequences come from a female donor with multiple sclerosis, enrolled in a pregnancy study.

J is TRBJ1-5 and V is TRBV11-3; 8 bases line up with TRBD1. Per the germline V gene, CDR1 is SGHNT and CDR2 is YENEEA. V shed 5 bases and J 2 bases; nucleotides not matched to a gene: 17. CDR3 length: 19 residues. The CDR3 DNA is TGTGCCAGCAGCCCCCCCCGGACAGGGAAGAGGAGCGGCAATCAGCCCCAGCATTTT. Amino acid sequence: CASSPPRTGKRSGNQPQHF.

V and J are TRBV15 and TRBJ2-1; 9 nucleotides agree with TRBD2. The CDR3 runs to 14 residues. Germline CDR1 LNHNV, CDR2 YYDKDF (reference sequence). V lost 5 bases to trimming and J lost 8 bases; unmatched junction nucleotides: 7. The CDR3 sequence: CATSGRTSEDEQFF. In DNA form, the CDR3 reads TGTGCCACCAGCGGTAGGACTAGCGAGGATGAGCAGTTCTTC.

The chain links TRBV13 to TRBJ2-1; D not certain. The CDR3 runs to 15 residues. The germline V and J ends were trimmed by 5 bases and 5 bases, with 16 bases remaining between them. Per germline, CDR1 PRHDT and CDR2 FYEKMQ (reference sequence). The CDR3 sequence is CASSTLAAVHNEQFF. CDR3 nucleotide sequence: TGTGCCAGCAGCACCCTCGCGGCAGTACACAATGAGCAGTTCTTC. Full variable domain (missing parts from reference TRBV13 and TRBJ2-1): AAGVIQSPRHLIKEKRETATLKCYPIPRHDTVYWYQQGPGQDPQFLISFYEKMQSDKGSIPDRFSAQQFSDYHSELNMSSLELGDSALYFCASSTLAAVHNEQFFGPGTRLTVL.

This clone was picked up one time. The rearrangement links TRBV10-2 to TRBJ2-1; a possible D gene is TRBD2 (5 bases). The germline CDR1 and CDR2 sequences are WSHSY and SAAADI. This CDR3 is 12 amino acids long. Trimming took 7 bases from V and 6 from J, leaving 10 bases between them. The CDR3 loop is CASISSGNEQFF. The CDR3 nucleotides read TGCGCCAGCATCTCCAGCGGCAATGAGCAGTTCTTC.

V gene TRBV28 combines with J gene TRBJ1-1, with D unclear. Per the germline V gene, CDR1 is MDHEN and CDR2 is SYDVKM. Between the trimmed V and J ends, which lost 4 bases and 3 bases, there was a span of 6 bases. This CDR3 has 12 amino acids. The CDR3 protein is CASSWPYTEAFF. The CDR3 bases are TGTGCCAGCAGTTGGCCGTACACTGAAGCTTTCTTT. Based on the CDR3 plus reference TRBV28 and TRBJ1-1, the full variable domain is DVKVTQSSRYLVKRTGEKVFLECVQDMDHENMFWYRQDPGLGLRLIYFSYDVKMKEKGDIPEGYSVSREKKERFSLILESASTNQTSMYLCASSWPYTEAFFGQGTRLTVV.

The chain uses TRBV6-6 and TRBJ2-7, with D unclear. This CDR3 spans 12 amino acids. Germline CDR1 is MNHNY and CDR2 is SVGAGI (reference sequence). The V end was cut by 6 bases, the J end by 6 bases, with 12 bases between. Here the CDR3 reads CASSPSWAEQYF. The CDR3 DNA is TGTGCCAGCAGCCCAAGCTGGGCCGAGCAGTACTTC.

The chain uses TRBV9 and TRBJ2-5; possible D gene TRBD2, 5 bases. The germline V gene has CDR1 SGDLS and CDR2 YYNGEE. The V gene lost 2 bases and the J gene lost 5 bases, with 13 bases spanning the gap. This CDR3 comprises 14 residues. For the CDR3, the DNA is TGTGCCAGCAGCGTTGAGGGCACGGCTGAGACCCAGTACTTC. As protein: CASSVEGTAETQYF.

V usage is TRBV25-1 and J usage is TRBJ1-3; D remains unclear. This CDR3 is 14 amino acids long. Trimming cost V 0 bases and J 4 bases, with 7 bases left between them. Germline-derived CDR1 and CDR2 are MGHDK and SYGVNS. The CDR3 sequence is CASSEYNRGNTIYF. CDR3 DNA sequence: TGTGCCAGCAGTGAATATAACAGAGGAAACACCATATATTTT.

V usage is TRBV11-2 and J usage is TRBJ2-7; TRBD1 matches 10 bases. Germline lookup yields CDR1 SGHAT and CDR2 FQNNGV. Trimming at V came to 6 bases and at J to 3 bases, leaving 5 bases not matched to a gene. The CDR3 contains 14 residues. The CDR3 sequence: CASSFGQGVYEQYF. The CDR3, as DNA: TGTGCCAGCAGTTTCGGACAGGGGGTCTACGAGCAGTACTTC.